This TCR beta chain was obtained from a study of T-cell memory formation after mild COVID-19. In the study overall: TCR clusters mostly belonged to single donors. Study-level results: Day 15 to 85 contractors were CD4/CD8 balanced; later expanders leaned CD4+. SARS-CoV-2 specificity was not confirmed for second-wave clones peaking on day 37.

With respect to this clonotype: Its cognate antigen is unknown.

Constant-segment primers and 5'RACE yielded cDNA libraries for TCR alpha and TCR beta, each carrying sample barcodes and UMIs. TCRdb reprocessed the 5' RACE reads with MiXCR, giving one entry per CDR3 protein. The sample contains a few hundred thousand distinct CDR3 sequences, roughly 22% of which appear only once. This CDR3 comprises 17 residues. CDR1 is MNHEY and CDR2 is SMNVEV in the germline V gene (reference sequence). V lost 5 bases and J 7 bases, leaving 26 bases between the germline ends. The rearrangement uses TRBV27 and TRBJ1-2; TRBD1 might be the D (5 bases). The receptor's source is an adult woman who had mild COVID-19 (a few samples of this study predate the infection). Cell type and time point are not known. Input material: PBMCs or a T cell subset sorted from them (not recorded which). The DNA of the CDR3 is TGTGCCAGCAGTCACGGGGGTCCGGGACCCCCGCCGGGTGGCTACACCTTC. The encoded protein is CASSHGGPGPPPGGYTF.